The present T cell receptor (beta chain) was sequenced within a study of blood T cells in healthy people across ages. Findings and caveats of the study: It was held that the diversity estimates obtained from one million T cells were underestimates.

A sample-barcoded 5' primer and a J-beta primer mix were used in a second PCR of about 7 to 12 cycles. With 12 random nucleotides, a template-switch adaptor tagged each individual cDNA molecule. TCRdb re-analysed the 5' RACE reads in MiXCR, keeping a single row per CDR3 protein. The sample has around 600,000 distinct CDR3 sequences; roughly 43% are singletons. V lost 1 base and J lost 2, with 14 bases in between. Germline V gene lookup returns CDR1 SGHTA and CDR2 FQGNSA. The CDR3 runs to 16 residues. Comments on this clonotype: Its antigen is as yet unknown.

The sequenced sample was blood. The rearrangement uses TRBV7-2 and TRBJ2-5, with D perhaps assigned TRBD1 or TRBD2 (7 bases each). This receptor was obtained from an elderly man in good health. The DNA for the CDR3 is TGTGCCAGCAGCTTAGGACCAGGGGGGGGGCAAGAGACCCAGTACTTC. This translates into CASSLGPGGGQETQYF.